This T cell receptor (beta chain) was recorded in a study of T cells in localized non-small cell lung cancer. Study-wide findings and caveats: Adjacent lung exhibited a median of 57 among the 100 most abundant tumor clones.

This clone was picked up a small number of times. No antigen is known for it. TCRdb's copy holds only in-frame clones and misses some; the assay was immunoSEQ multiplex PCR. The table lists 50,000 to 65,000 clones, roughly four fifths of them singletons. Trimming pared 4 bases from V and 0 bases from J, leaving 3 bases between. The CDR3 extends over 12 amino acids. Per the germline V gene, CDR1 is MGHDK and CDR2 is SYGVNS. J is TRBJ1-2 and V is TRBV25-1; D is ambiguous. This TCR was recovered from a man between 40 and 75 years old with stage II lung adenocarcinoma. The source material was PBMCs, sampled before any cancer treatment. CDR3 amino acids: CASSGANYGYTF. The CDR3 DNA is TGTGCCAGCAGTGGAGCTAACTATGGCTACACCTTC.